A single sample gave rise to the 26 T cell receptor beta chains below, sequenced in a study of cytomegalovirus exposure and HLA in healthy donors. The PCR was carried out with 60 Vbeta primers and 13 Jbeta primers. Here immunoSEQ multiplex PCR was the method, and the copy in TCRdb shows in-frame clones only, minus some. Of around 170,000 clones listed, 81% were seen once; the top ten hold less than 4.5%. Sample: PBMCs. Receptor source: a man in his fifties in good health and CMV-seronegative.

The rearrangement links TRBV2 to TRBJ2-3, with 8 bases aligning to TRBD1. J lost 2 bases, V lost 4 bases, and 5 bases had no gene match. The CDR3 is 15 amino acids. The germline CDR1 and CDR2 sequences are SNHLY and FYNNEI. Here the CDR3 reads CASSGRQGYTDTQYF. The CDR3 DNA reads TGTGCCAGCAGTGGGCGACAGGGGTACACAGATACGCAGTATTTT. The whole variable domain, remainder taken from reference TRBV2 and TRBJ2-3, is EPEVTQTPSHQVTQMGQEVILRCVPISNHLYFYWYRQILGQKVEFLVSFYNNEISEKSEIFDDQFSVERPDGSNFTLKIRSTKLEDSAMYFCASSGRQGYTDTQYFGPGTRLTVL.

The count of this clone is one. The V and J genes are TRBV30 and TRBJ1-6; no definite D call. The CDR3 length is 16 residues. The germline CDR1 and CDR2 sequences are GTSNPN and SVGIG (reference sequence). Trimming shortened V by 2 bases and J by 0 bases, and 11 bases separated the two germline ends. For the CDR3, the DNA is TGTGCCTGGAGTCCCTTTATTAGCTCCTATAATTCACCCCTCCACTTT. This sequence encodes CAWSPFISSYNSPLHF.

The chain combines TRBV2 with TRBJ2-7, with a tentative D call TRBD1 (5 bases). Germline CDR1 reads SNHLY; CDR2 reads FYNNEI. CDR3 length: 14 amino acids. V was clipped by 4 bases and J by 7 bases, with 17 bases between them. The CDR3 bases are TGTGCCAGCAGTGGGACAAGGGGAATGGGGGAGCAGTACTTC. It yields the protein CASSGTRGMGEQYF.

This clone has just a few counts. The CDR3 loop is CASSPYGLTREQFF. CDR3 bases: TGTGCCAGCAGCCCCTACGGACTAACCAGGGAGCAGTTCTTC. The chain recombines TRBV9 with TRBJ2-1; tentatively, D is TRBD2 (6 bases). The CDR3 totals 14 residues. The V gene's germline CDR1 is SGDLS and CDR2 YYNGEE. Deletions cut 4 bases from V and 10 bases from J, with 18 bases between.

This clone occurred a few times. The genes are TRBV11-2 and TRBJ2-5, with TRBD1 matching 10 bases. CDR1 and CDR2 from the germline V gene are SGHAT and FQNNGV. This CDR3 contains 16 residues. J gave up 5 bases and V 4 bases, and 10 bases lay outside the gene matches. The CDR3 sequence is CASSSTGGLRVETQYF. The CDR3 nucleotides are TGTGCCAGCAGCTCGACAGGGGGCCTTAGAGTGGAGACCCAGTACTTC.

The chain links TRBV6-5 to TRBJ1-1, with 9 bases aligning to TRBD1. CDR3 length: 14 residues. V shed 2 bases, J shed 4 bases, and the junction held 2 bases outside the gene matches. The germline V gene has CDR1 MNHEY and CDR2 SVGAGI. The CDR3 region is CASSYGTGSTEAFF. For the CDR3, the DNA is TGTGCCAGCAGTTACGGGACAGGGAGCACTGAAGCTTTCTTT.

The rearrangement links TRBV29-1 to TRBJ2-3, with 10 bases aligning to TRBD2. CDR1 is SQVTM and CDR2 is ANQGSEA in the germline V gene. This CDR3 comprises 15 residues. Losses at the gene ends were 6 bases for V and 5 bases for J; bases not matched to a gene: 11. CDR3 sequence: CSVGFSGGEGDTQYF. CDR3 nucleotides: TGCAGCGTGGGTTTCAGCGGGGGGGAGGGAGATACGCAGTATTTT.

The chain has TRBV6-6 and TRBJ1-5; no clear D gene. Germline assignment: CDR1 MNHNY and CDR2 SVGAGI (reference sequence). V was shortened by 0 bases and J by 4 bases, with 4 bases between the two germline ends. This CDR3 is built from 13 residues. CDR3 nucleotide sequence: TGTGCCAGCAGTTACTCTCAAAATCAGCCCCAGCATTTT. Protein: CASSYSQNQPQHF.

The chain has TRBV4-3 and TRBJ2-2, with 9 nucleotides matching TRBD2. CDR1 and CDR2 (germline): LGHNA, YSLEER. This CDR3 contains 17 residues. J lost 4 bases, V lost 0 bases, and 6 bases had no gene match. In nucleotides, the CDR3 is TGCGCCAGCAGCCAAGAGCATAGCGGGGGCCTCACCGGGGAGCTGTTTTTT. Translating gives CASSQEHSGGLTGELFF.

This chain joins TRBV18 and TRBJ2-7; D call uncertain. The CDR3 is made up of 12 amino acids. In germline, CDR1 is KGHSH, CDR2 LQKENI. The germline V and J ends were trimmed by 4 bases and 7 bases, with 11 bases remaining between them. In nucleotides, the CDR3 is TGTGCCAGCTCACTCCCTGCCAGGGAGCAGTACTTC. Its translation: CASSLPAREQYF.

The V call is TRBV7-9, the J call TRBJ2-1, with TRBD1 matching over 8 bases. The length of the CDR3 is 16 residues. Germline lookup yields CDR1 SEHNR and CDR2 FQNEAQ (reference sequence). Trimming removed 1 base from V and 7 bases from J; junction bases left unmatched: 9. Here the CDR3 DNA reads TGTGCCAGCAGCTTAGGACCGGGACAGGCAAGGAATGAGCAGTTCTTC. It is translated as CASSLGPGQARNEQFF.

The V and J genes are TRBV5-1 and TRBJ2-7, with D possibly matching TRBD1 (6 bases). The CDR3 is 12 amino acids. V was shortened by 5 bases and J by 6 bases, with 12 bases between the two germline ends. The germline V gene encodes CDR1 SGHRS and CDR2 YFSETQ. CDR3 residues: CASSPTGSEQYF. CDR3 nucleotides: TGCGCCAGCAGTCCGACAGGCAGCGAGCAGTACTTC. Full variable domain (missing parts from reference TRBV5-1 and TRBJ2-7): KAGVTQTPRYLIKTRGQQVTLSCSPISGHRSVSWYQQTPGQGLQFLFEYFSETQRNKGNFPGRFSGRQFSNSRSEMNVSTLELGDSALYLCASSPTGSEQYFGPGTRLTVT.

Here the CDR3 DNA reads TGTGCCAGCAGCGGGGGAGGGCCTAGCACAGATACGCAGTATTTT. It codes for CASSGGGPSTDTQYF. The chain is built from TRBV14 and TRBJ2-3, with 7 bases that match TRBD2. CDR1 and CDR2 from the germline V gene are SGHDN and FVKESK. The CDR3 runs to 15 residues. Unmatched junction bases numbered 5, after V lost 5 bases and J lost 0 bases. Variable domain in full (rest from reference TRBV14 and TRBJ2-3): EAGVTQFPSHSVIEKGQTVTLRCDPISGHDNLYWYRRVMGKEIKFLLHFVKESKQDESGMPNNRFLAERTGGTYSTLKVQPAELEDSGVYFCASSGGGPSTDTQYFGPGTRLTVL.

This rearrangement joins TRBV15 to TRBJ2-6; 7 nucleotides match TRBD2. The CDR3 runs 18 residues. V trimming: 3 bases; J trimming: 0 bases; junction bases outside the gene matches: 8. Germline V gives CDR1 LNHNV, CDR2 YYDKDF (reference sequence). CDR3 sequence reads: CATSRPAGRVSGANVLTF. The CDR3 bases are TGTGCCACCAGCAGGCCAGCGGGGCGGGTCTCTGGGGCCAACGTCCTGACTTTC.

In DNA form, the CDR3 reads TGTGCCAGCAGCTTGTGGGGGGTTCGGGCCAACGTCCTGACTTTC. Translation gives CASSLWGVRANVLTF. This sequence joins TRBV5-6 and TRBJ2-6; a weak D match, TRBD2 (6 bases). Germline loops: CDR1 SGHDT, CDR2 YYEEEE. The CDR3 extends over 15 amino acids. The V end was cut by 1 base, the J end by 5 bases, with 10 bases between.

This sequence joins TRBV7-7 and TRBJ2-5, with D unclear. Trimming stripped 0 bases from V and 2 bases from J, with 10 bases between. Germline V gene lookup returns CDR1 SSHAT and CDR2 FNYEAQ (reference sequence). The CDR3 sequence is 15 residues long. The CDR3 sequence is CASSLAPQAQETQYF. DNA of the CDR3: TGTGCCAGCAGCTTAGCTCCGCAGGCGCAAGAGACCCAGTACTTC.

This clone was found a few times. The chain recombines TRBV18 with TRBJ1-6; no clear D. Trimming removed 3 bases at V and 8 bases at J, with 8 bases between. CDR3 length equals 13 residues. The germline gives CDR1 KGHSH, CDR2 LQKENI. The CDR3 is CASSPGRDSPLHF. CDR3 bases: TGTGCCAGCTCACCGGGCAGAGATTCACCCCTCCACTTT. The full variable domain, completed using reference TRBV18 and TRBJ1-6, is NAGVMQNPRHLVRRRGQEARLRCSPMKGHSHVYWYRQLPEEGLKFMVYLQKENIIDESGMPKERFSAEFPKEGPSILRIQQVVRGDSAAYFCASSPGRDSPLHFGNGTRLTVT.

Concerning this clone itself: Its ends do not fully match the called genes, so a read error is possible. The chain recombines TRBV9 with TRBJ2-7; TRBD2 aligns across 7 bases. The CDR3 length is 15 residues. The germline gives CDR1 SGDLS, CDR2 YYNGEE. In DNA, the CDR3 is TGTGCCAGCAGTTCCCACGGGGACTATCATGGCGAGCAGTGCTTC. The encoded protein is CASSSHGDYHGEQCF.

V usage is TRBV30 and J usage is TRBJ1-5, with TRBD1 identical over 7 bases. This CDR3 region has 15 residues. The V gene's germline CDR1 is GTSNPN and CDR2 SVGIG (reference sequence). V lost 0 bases to trimming and J lost 4 bases; unmatched junction nucleotides: 6. CDR3 coding DNA: TGTGCCTGGAGTGTCAGGGCAGGGGGTAATCAGCCCCAGCATTTT. This encodes CAWSVRAGGNQPQHF. Drawing the rest from reference TRBV30 and TRBJ1-5, the complete variable domain is SQTIHQWPATLVQPVGSPLSLECTVEGTSNPNLYWYRQAAGRGLQLLFYSVGIGQISSEVPQNLSASRPQDRQFILSSKKLLLSDSGFYLCAWSVRAGGNQPQHFGDGTRLSIL.

This clone was observed a single time. The CDR3 here is CASSRGVFAGYTF. In DNA, the CDR3 is TGTGCCAGCAGCAGAGGAGTATTCGCTGGCTACACCTTC. The V gene is TRBV5-8, the J gene TRBJ1-2; D gene unclear. V was shortened by 4 bases and J by 7 bases, with 14 bases between the two germline ends. Germline CDR1 reads SGHTS; CDR2 reads YDEGEE. This CDR3 contains 13 residues. The full variable domain, completed using reference TRBV5-8 and TRBJ1-2, is EAGVTQSPTHLIKTRGQQATLRCSPISGHTSVYWYQQALGLGLQFLLWYDEGEERNRGNFPPRFSGRQFPNYSSELNVNALELEDSALYLCASSRGVFAGYTFGSGTRLTVV.

The chain couples TRBV4-3 to TRBJ1-1; D unresolved. V shed 1 base and J shed 4 bases, with 4 bases lying between them. The CDR3 is 12 residues long. Germline CDR1 and CDR2: LGHNA and YSLEER. The CDR3 region is CASSQGLTEAFF. CDR3 nucleotides: TGCGCCAGCAGCCAAGGTCTCACTGAAGCTTTCTTT.

The V gene is TRBV5-6, the J gene TRBJ2-5; tentatively, D is TRBD1 (6 bases). Deletions cut 3 bases from V and 5 bases from J, with 17 bases between. The CDR3 is 15 amino acids. Per germline, CDR1 SGHDT and CDR2 YYEEEE. The CDR3 is CASSSNPGQWETQYF. Written as DNA, the CDR3 is TGTGCCAGCAGCTCTAACCCCGGACAGTGGGAGACCCAGTACTTC.

This clone was observed once. The chain recombines TRBV4-3 with TRBJ1-6; TRBD1 might be the D (5 bases). Germline values: CDR1 LGHNA, CDR2 YSLEER. The CDR3 runs 18 residues. V was cut by 4 bases and J by 1 base, with 17 bases left in between. The CDR3 sequence is CASSLIPGGGSYNSPLHF. The CDR3 DNA is TGCGCCAGCAGCCTAATACCCGGCGGGGGGTCCTATAATTCACCCCTCCACTTT.

The gene calls are TRBV29-1 and TRBJ1-1; D ambiguous. In germline, CDR1 is SQVTM, CDR2 ANQGSEA. This CDR3 spans 13 amino acids. The V end was cut by 4 bases, the J end by 1 base, with 10 bases between. CDR3 region: CSVVAGWNTEAFF. The CDR3 nucleotides read TGCAGCGTTGTCGCCGGGTGGAACACTGAAGCTTTCTTT.

A few counts support this clone. The sample has other DNA sequences that encode this CDR3 too. J is TRBJ1-2 and V is TRBV20-1; TRBD1 is a possible D gene (6 bases). CDR1 and CDR2 from the germline V gene are DFQATT and SNEGSKA (reference sequence). V was shortened by 6 bases and J by 8 bases, with 13 bases between the two germline ends. The CDR3 has 11 amino acids. The CDR3 region is CSATTGTGYTF. In DNA form, the CDR3 reads TGCAGTGCAACAACAGGGACAGGCTACACCTTC.

The rearrangement uses TRBV20-1 and TRBJ1-2; D ambiguous. CDR1 is DFQATT and CDR2 is SNEGSKA in the germline V gene (reference sequence). The germline V and J ends were trimmed by 6 bases and 3 bases, with 8 bases remaining between them. This CDR3 comprises 11 residues. This CDR3 is CSAAGDYGYTF. The CDR3 coding sequence is TGCAGTGCGGCAGGCGACTATGGCTACACCTTC.